Listed below are T cell receptor beta chains from one sample, sequenced in a study of blood T cell repertoires in COVID-19. The method was immunoSEQ multiplex PCR; TCRdb's version includes in-frame clones alone and lacks a portion of them. The sample holds about 290,000 clones, 85% to 90% seen once. Material for sequencing was peripheral blood. The receptors were sampled from a woman in her twenties or thirties with COVID-19, enrolled during active disease. Each CDR3 is given with its conserved first and last residue. A D gene is named only where the DNA matches it firmly. Clone size appears in some rows only: once, few, many, or a class for an expanded clone.

D gene: .; V gene: TRBV2; J gene: TRBJ2-5; clone size: once; CDR3 protein: CASSVGGIRLETQYF; CDR3 DNA: TGTGCCAGCAGTGTAGGGGGAATCCGCCTGGAGACCCAGTACTTC
D gene: .; V gene: TRBV5-1; J gene: TRBJ2-3; clone size: .; CDR3 protein: CASSLVGADTQYF; CDR3 DNA: TGCGCCAGCAGCTTGGTGGGGGCGGATACGCAGTATTTT
D gene: .; V gene: TRBV25-1; J gene: TRBJ1-2; clone size: .; CDR3 protein: CASSESLTPGLNYGYTF; CDR3 DNA: TGTGCCAGCAGTGAATCCCTTACCCCGGGTCTAAACTATGGCTACACCTTC
D gene: TRBD1; V gene: TRBV6-5; J gene: TRBJ2-1; clone size: once; CDR3 protein: CASTPGTGVTNEQFF; CDR3 DNA: TGTGCCAGCACCCCCGGGACAGGGGTCACCAATGAGCAGTTCTTC
D gene: .; V gene: TRBV12-3/TRBV12-4; J gene: TRBJ2-3; clone size: once; CDR3 protein: CASGGYTDTQYF; CDR3 DNA: TGTGCGAGTGGAGGATACACAGATACGCAGTATTTT
D gene: TRBD1; V gene: TRBV6-5; J gene: TRBJ1-1; clone size: once; CDR3 protein: CASRTQGAGAFF; CDR3 DNA: TGTGCCAGCAGGACTCAGGGGGCGGGAGCTTTCTTT
D gene: .; V gene: TRBV27; J gene: TRBJ1-1; clone size: .; CDR3 protein: CASSTRHWAEAFF; CDR3 DNA: TGTGCCAGCAGTACCCGACATTGGGCCGAAGCTTTCTTT
D gene: TRBD2; V gene: TRBV3-1/TRBV3-2; J gene: TRBJ2-7; clone size: .; CDR3 protein: CASSLSWTSGGSSYEQYF; CDR3 DNA: TGTGCCAGCAGCCTCTCCTGGACTAGCGGGGGTAGCTCCTACGAGCAGTACTTC
D gene: .; V gene: TRBV11-3; J gene: TRBJ1-4; clone size: .; CDR3 protein: CASSQGNNEKLFF; CDR3 DNA: TGTGCCAGCAGCCAGGGAAATAATGAAAAACTGTTTTTT
D gene: .; V gene: TRBV4-1; J gene: TRBJ1-1; clone size: .; CDR3 protein: CASSQDQGLGTEAFF; CDR3 DNA: TGCGCCAGCAGCCAAGATCAGGGGTTGGGCACTGAAGCTTTCTTT
D gene: TRBD1; V gene: TRBV10-3; J gene: TRBJ2-3; clone size: once; CDR3 protein: CAISDRAGGLGDTQYF; CDR3 DNA: TGTGCCATCAGTGACCGAGCAGGGGGCTTGGGAGATACGCAGTATTTT
D gene: .; V gene: TRBV9; J gene: TRBJ2-3; clone size: .; CDR3 protein: CASSARGSSTDTQYF; CDR3 DNA: TGTGCCAGCAGCGCGCGGGGTTCTAGCACAGATACGCAGTATTTT
D gene: .; V gene: TRBV7-9; J gene: TRBJ2-5; clone size: .; CDR3 protein: CASSLLSQGLGETQYF; CDR3 DNA: TGTGCCAGCAGCTTATTAAGCCAGGGTTTAGGAGAGACCCAGTACTTC
D gene: .; V gene: TRBV10-2; J gene: TRBJ1-5; clone size: .; CDR3 protein: CASRQGGSNQPQHF; CDR3 DNA: TGCGCCAGCAGACAGGGCGGAAGCAATCAGCCCCAGCATTTT
D gene: .; V gene: TRBV2; J gene: TRBJ1-5; clone size: .; CDR3 protein: CASRAPTGGNQPQHF; CDR3 DNA: TGTGCCAGCCGAGCCCCGACTGGCGGGAATCAGCCCCAGCATTTT
D gene: .; V gene: TRBV5-1; J gene: TRBJ2-3; clone size: .; CDR3 protein: CASSLGQGPDTQYF; CDR3 DNA: TGCGCCAGCAGCTTGGGTCAGGGGCCAGATACGCAGTATTTT
D gene: TRBD1; V gene: TRBV10-3; J gene: TRBJ1-2; clone size: .; CDR3 protein: CAISGYEGADYGYTF; CDR3 DNA: TGTGCCATCAGTGGATACGAGGGGGCGGACTATGGCTACACCTTC
D gene: .; V gene: TRBV7-2; J gene: TRBJ1-2; clone size: .; CDR3 protein: CASSLSLYYGYTF; CDR3 DNA: TGTGCCAGCAGCTTATCTCTATACTATGGCTACACCTTC
D gene: .; V gene: TRBV7-2; J gene: TRBJ2-4; clone size: .; CDR3 protein: CASSLMMAGAGDIQYF; CDR3 DNA: TGTGCCAGCAGCTTAATGATGGCGGGGGCTGGGGACATTCAGTACTTC
D gene: TRBD1; V gene: TRBV5-1; J gene: TRBJ2-5; clone size: .; CDR3 protein: CASSPWTGRETQYF; CDR3 DNA: TGCGCCAGCAGCCCCTGGACAGGGAGAGAGACCCAGTACTTC
D gene: TRBD1; V gene: TRBV9; J gene: TRBJ1-1; clone size: few; CDR3 protein: CASRDKFYQGADTEAFF; CDR3 DNA: TGTGCCAGCAGAGACAAGTTCTATCAGGGGGCGGACACTGAAGCTTTCTTT
D gene: .; V gene: TRBV19; J gene: TRBJ1-1; clone size: .; CDR3 protein: CAISGGWHTEAFF; CDR3 DNA: TGTGCCATAAGTGGGGGCTGGCACACTGAAGCTTTCTTT
D gene: TRBD1; V gene: TRBV7-9; J gene: TRBJ2-2; clone size: .; CDR3 protein: CASSRDGGQGTSGELFF; CDR3 DNA: TGTGCCAGCAGCCGAGATGGTGGACAGGGTACTTCCGGGGAGCTGTTTTTT
D gene: .; V gene: TRBV29-1; J gene: TRBJ1-2; clone size: few; CDR3 protein: CSVEVRDNYTF; CDR3 DNA: TGCAGCGTTGAAGTTCGGGACAACTACACCTTC
D gene: TRBD2; V gene: TRBV18; J gene: TRBJ2-3; clone size: once; CDR3 protein: CASSPTRAGGVDTQYF; CDR3 DNA: TGTGCCAGCTCACCAACCCGAGCGGGGGGTGTTGATACGCAGTATTTT
D gene: TRBD1; V gene: TRBV5-6; J gene: TRBJ2-7; clone size: .; CDR3 protein: CASSYNRDRALYEQYF; CDR3 DNA: TGTGCCAGCAGCTATAACCGGGACAGGGCTTTGTACGAGCAGTACTTC
D gene: TRBD2; V gene: TRBV27; J gene: TRBJ2-7; clone size: .; CDR3 protein: CASSLKRGAFYEQYF; CDR3 DNA: TGTGCCAGCAGTTTGAAGCGGGGGGCCTTCTACGAGCAGTACTTC
D gene: .; V gene: TRBV6-5; J gene: TRBJ2-5; clone size: .; CDR3 protein: CASLPLQGIETQYF; CDR3 DNA: TGTGCCAGCCTACCGCTTCAGGGAATAGAGACCCAGTACTTC
D gene: .; V gene: TRBV5-6; J gene: TRBJ2-7; clone size: .; CDR3 protein: CASSLPGAYEQYF; CDR3 DNA: TGTGCCAGCAGCTTGCCCGGAGCCTACGAGCAGTACTTC
D gene: .; V gene: TRBV11-3; J gene: TRBJ1-1; clone size: .; CDR3 protein: CASSLRLPRGFF; CDR3 DNA: TGTGCCAGCAGCTTAAGGCTCCCCCGGGGTTTCTTT
D gene: .; V gene: TRBV6-5; J gene: TRBJ2-7; clone size: few; CDR3 protein: CASSKRLKSDEQYF; CDR3 DNA: TGTGCCAGCAGTAAGCGATTAAAGAGCGACGAGCAGTACTTC
D gene: .; V gene: TRBV28; J gene: TRBJ2-3; clone size: .; CDR3 protein: CASSYFTGTDTQYF; CDR3 DNA: TGTGCCAGCAGTTATTTTACGGGCACAGATACGCAGTATTTT
D gene: .; V gene: TRBV19; J gene: TRBJ1-3; clone size: .; CDR3 protein: CASSMGSSGNTIYF; CDR3 DNA: TGTGCCAGTAGTATGGGCAGCTCTGGAAACACCATATATTTT
D gene: .; V gene: TRBV7-9; J gene: TRBJ1-1; clone size: .; CDR3 protein: CASNGPLGASGNTEAFF; CDR3 DNA: TGTGCCAGCAACGGACCCTTGGGGGCTTCAGGGAACACTGAAGCTTTCTTT
D gene: TRBD2; V gene: TRBV11-3; J gene: TRBJ2-1; clone size: few; CDR3 protein: CASSPRPGLAGGLEQFF; CDR3 DNA: TGTGCCAGCAGCCCCAGACCCGGACTAGCGGGGGGGCTTGAGCAGTTCTTC
D gene: .; V gene: TRBV11-2; J gene: TRBJ2-7; clone size: .; CDR3 protein: CASSPGGGKQYF; CDR3 DNA: TGTGCCAGCAGCCCGGGTGGCGGCAAGCAGTACTTC
D gene: TRBD1; V gene: TRBV28; J gene: TRBJ1-4; clone size: .; CDR3 protein: CASRTTGGDEKLFF; CDR3 DNA: TGTGCCAGCAGAACAACAGGGGGCGATGAAAAACTGTTTTTT
D gene: TRBD1; V gene: TRBV19; J gene: TRBJ2-7; clone size: .; CDR3 protein: CASSMGTGIMYEQYF; CDR3 DNA: TGTGCCAGTAGTATGGGGACAGGGATAATGTACGAGCAGTACTTC
D gene: TRBD1; V gene: TRBV6-5; J gene: TRBJ2-7; clone size: .; CDR3 protein: CASSYSGGGYEQYF; CDR3 DNA: TGTGCCAGCAGTTACTCAGGGGGCGGGTACGAGCAGTACTTC
D gene: .; V gene: TRBV6-1; J gene: TRBJ2-1; clone size: once; CDR3 protein: CASSEAGRDYNEQFF; CDR3 DNA: TGTGCCAGCAGTGAAGCGGGCAGGGACTACAATGAGCAGTTCTTC
D gene: .; V gene: TRBV2; J gene: TRBJ1-2; clone size: .; CDR3 protein: CGKGDYGYTF; CDR3 DNA: TGTGGAAAGGGAGACTATGGCTACACCTTC
D gene: .; V gene: TRBV9; J gene: TRBJ1-6; clone size: .; CDR3 protein: CASSVQTGQTNSPLHF; CDR3 DNA: TGTGCCAGCAGCGTACAAACAGGACAGACTAATTCACCCCTCCACTTT
D gene: .; V gene: TRBV6-5; J gene: TRBJ2-3; clone size: .; CDR3 protein: CASSYWGPSTDTQYF; CDR3 DNA: TGTGCCAGCAGTTACTGGGGCCCTAGCACAGATACGCAGTATTTT
D gene: .; V gene: TRBV5-1; J gene: TRBJ1-1; clone size: .; CDR3 protein: CASSLDSGMNTEAFF; CDR3 DNA: TGCGCCAGCAGCTTGGATTCGGGAATGAACACTGAAGCTTTCTTT
D gene: TRBD1; V gene: TRBV19; J gene: TRBJ2-7; clone size: .; CDR3 protein: CASSPSGGGYEQYF; CDR3 DNA: TGTGCCAGTAGTCCCTCAGGGGGCGGCTACGAGCAGTACTTC
D gene: .; V gene: TRBV9; J gene: TRBJ1-6; clone size: .; CDR3 protein: CASSEGQLIPYNSPLHF; CDR3 DNA: TGTGCCAGCAGCGAAGGACAGTTAATTCCCTATAATTCACCCCTCCACTTT
D gene: .; V gene: TRBV3-1/TRBV3-2; J gene: TRBJ1-1; clone size: .; CDR3 protein: CASRGGTEAFF; CDR3 DNA: TGTGCCTCCCGCGGGGGCACTGAAGCTTTCTTT
D gene: .; V gene: TRBV3-1/TRBV3-2; J gene: TRBJ1-3; clone size: .; CDR3 protein: CASSQDGLQGGAGNTIYF; CDR3 DNA: TGTGCCAGCAGCCAAGATGGTCTCCAGGGTGGAGCTGGAAACACCATATATTTT
D gene: TRBD1; V gene: TRBV19; J gene: TRBJ1-1; clone size: .; CDR3 protein: CASSIYTGGITEAFF; CDR3 DNA: TGTGCCAGTAGTATCTATACAGGGGGTATCACTGAAGCTTTCTTT
D gene: TRBD2; V gene: TRBV10-2; J gene: TRBJ2-5; clone size: .; CDR3 protein: CASKEDGGAAETQYF; CDR3 DNA: TGCGCCAGCAAGGAGGACGGGGGGGCCGCTGAGACCCAGTACTTC
D gene: TRBD2; V gene: TRBV3-1/TRBV3-2; J gene: TRBJ2-3; clone size: once; CDR3 protein: CASSQGLAVITDTQYF; CDR3 DNA: TGTGCCAGCAGCCAAGGCCTAGCGGTGATCACAGATACGCAGTATTTT
D gene: TRBD2; V gene: TRBV28; J gene: TRBJ2-1; clone size: .; CDR3 protein: CASSLSGGANEQFF; CDR3 DNA: TGTGCCAGCAGTCTTAGCGGGGGGGCCAATGAGCAGTTCTTC
D gene: TRBD2; V gene: TRBV18; J gene: TRBJ2-1; clone size: .; CDR3 protein: CASSPPGSGLAGEYNEQFF; CDR3 DNA: TGTGCCAGCTCACCACCTGGATCTGGACTAGCGGGGGAATACAATGAGCAGTTCTTC